Listed below are T cell receptor beta chains from one sample, sequenced in a study of blood T cell repertoires in COVID-19. TCRdb's table, derived via immunoSEQ multiplex PCR, lists solely in-frame clones and lacks some. The table has approximately 200,000 clones, about nine tenths seen once. Sequences were obtained from peripheral blood. The receptors shown here come from a man aged 70 or older with acute or convalescent COVID-19. Both conserved end residues are part of each CDR3. Fields, in order: CDR3 DNA, CDR3 protein, D gene, J gene, clone size, V gene. The D gene is left open where the match is weak. A clone size is listed for some rows: how often the clone was seen (once, few, many), or a class if it is expanded.

TGTGCCAGCAGTATCAGGCAACCGAACACTGAAGCTTTCTTT | CASSIRQPNTEAFF | . | TRBJ1-1 | . | TRBV28
TGTGCCAGTAGTATACAGGGCTACGAGCAGTACTTC | CASSIQGYEQYF | . | TRBJ2-7 | . | TRBV19
TGTGCCAGCAGTTTAATCCGGGGTGAAAAACTGTTTTTT | CASSLIRGEKLFF | . | TRBJ1-4 | once | TRBV28
TGTGCCAGCAGTTTATCAGTCCGTGGGGCCCGTGGCTACACCTTC | CASSLSVRGARGYTF | . | TRBJ1-2 | . | TRBV27
TGTGCCAGCAGCTTAAAGACTAGCGATCAAGAGACCCAGTACTTC | CASSLKTSDQETQYF | TRBD2 | TRBJ2-5 | . | TRBV13
TGCGCCAGCAGGGGGATGCGGGTAGAGACCCAGTACTTC | CASRGMRVETQYF | . | TRBJ2-5 | . | TRBV10-2
TGTGCCATCAGTGAAGATTTAGCTAATGAAAAACTGTTTTTT | CAISEDLANEKLFF | . | TRBJ1-4 | . | TRBV10-3
TGTGCCACCAGTGATAAGTCGACGGGAGGTTTGTCAGATACGCAGTATTTT | CATSDKSTGGLSDTQYF | TRBD2 | TRBJ2-3 | few | TRBV24-1
TGTGCCAGCAGCTTATTGGCGGGAGGATCCGGGGAGCTGTTTTTT | CASSLLAGGSGELFF | TRBD2 | TRBJ2-2 | . | TRBV7-3
TGTGCCAGCAGTGGGTTAGTCGACAGTCGGGTGGGGGAGCAGTACTTC | CASSGLVDSRVGEQYF | . | TRBJ2-7 | once | TRBV6-1
TGTGCCAGCAGTAAGGGAGTTGGGCAGTTCTTC | CASSKGVGQFF | . | TRBJ2-1 | . | TRBV6-5
TGTGCCAGCAGTTACTCGACGGGGGCGGGAGTTATCTTC | CASSYSTGAGVIF | . | TRBJ2-7 | . | TRBV6-5
TGTGCCACCACCGGTGGGGAAGCGGGAGCGAATGAGCAGTTCTTC | CATTGGEAGANEQFF | TRBD2 | TRBJ2-1 | . | TRBV19
TGTGCCAGCAGCCCCCGAGGCCGTGGGTCGAACACCGGGGAGCTGTTTTTT | CASSPRGRGSNTGELFF | . | TRBJ2-2 | . | TRBV7-9
TGTGCCAGCAGTTTAAGGCTTAGGTTTACTAGCGGGAACACCGGGGAGCTGTTTTTT | CASSLRLRFTSGNTGELFF | TRBD2 | TRBJ2-2 | . | TRBV27